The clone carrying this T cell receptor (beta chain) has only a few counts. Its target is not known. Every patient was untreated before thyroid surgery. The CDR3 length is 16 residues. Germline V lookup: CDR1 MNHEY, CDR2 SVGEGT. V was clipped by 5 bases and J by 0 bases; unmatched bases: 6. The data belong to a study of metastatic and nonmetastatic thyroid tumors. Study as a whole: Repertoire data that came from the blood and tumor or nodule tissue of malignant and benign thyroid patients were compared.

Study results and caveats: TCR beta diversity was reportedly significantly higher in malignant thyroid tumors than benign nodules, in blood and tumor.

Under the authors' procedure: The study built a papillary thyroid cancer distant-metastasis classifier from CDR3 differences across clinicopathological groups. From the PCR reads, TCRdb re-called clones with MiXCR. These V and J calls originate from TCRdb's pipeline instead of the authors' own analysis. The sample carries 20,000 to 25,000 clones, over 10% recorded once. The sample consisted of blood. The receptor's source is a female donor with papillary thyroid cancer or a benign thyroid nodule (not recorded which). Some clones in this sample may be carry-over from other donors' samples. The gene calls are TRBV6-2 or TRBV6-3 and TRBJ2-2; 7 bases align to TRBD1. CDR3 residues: CASSQNRGPNTGELFF. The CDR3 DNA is TGTGCCAGCAGTCAAAACAGGGGCCCGAACACCGGGGAGCTGTTTTTT.